These T cell receptor beta chains were read from a single sample in a study of blood T cell repertoires in COVID-19. TCRdb's table, derived via immunoSEQ multiplex PCR, lists solely in-frame clones and lacks some. The sample lists some 200,000 clones; about 86% were seen once. The specimen sequenced was peripheral blood. These receptors were obtained from a woman aged 30 to 39 who had recovered from COVID-19. Each CDR3 is given with its conserved first and last residue. A D gene is named only where the DNA matches it firmly. Some rows have no size entry. The others give once, few or many, or a class for an expanded clone.

d_gene	abundance	j_gene	v_gene	CDR3aa	CDR3nt
TRBD1	-	TRBJ1-1	TRBV6-5	CASSSTQGGTEAFF	TGTGCCAGCAGTTCGACACAGGGGGGAACTGAAGCTTTCTTT
-	-	TRBJ2-3	TRBV3-1/TRBV3-2	CASSQEISGTESKTDTQYF	TGTGCCAGCAGCCAAGAGATTAGCGGAACCGAATCTAAGACAGATACGCAGTATTTT
TRBD1	-	TRBJ2-7	TRBV7-9	CASSFPGTGGQQYF	TGTGCCAGCAGCTTCCCCGGGACAGGGGGCCAGCAGTACTTC
-	-	TRBJ2-5	TRBV28	CASSFGTAAGKETQYF	TGTGCCAGCAGTTTTGGGACCGCGGCGGGAAAAGAGACCCAGTACTTC
TRBD1	many	TRBJ1-3	TRBV28	CASSSTGISGNTIYF	TGTGCCAGCAGTTCGACAGGGATCTCTGGAAACACCATATATTTT
-	-	TRBJ1-1	TRBV28	CASRQGLRTEAFF	TGTGCCAGCAGGCAGGGGCTACGCACTGAAGCTTTCTTT
TRBD2	-	TRBJ2-7	TRBV24-1	CATSDFPTSHEQYF	TGTGCCACCAGTGATTTTCCGACTAGCCACGAGCAGTACTTC
-	-	TRBJ2-2	TRBV6-5	CASIRDSSNTGELFF	TGTGCCAGCATTAGGGACTCGTCGAACACCGGGGAGCTGTTTTTT
-	-	TRBJ2-5	TRBV30	CAWSVRRETQYF	TGTGCCTGGAGCGTCAGGAGGGAGACCCAGTACTTC
-	-	TRBJ2-3	TRBV30	CAWRRQDTQYF	TGTGCCTGGAGGCGGCAAGATACGCAGTATTTT
-	-	TRBJ2-7	TRBV11-2	CASSLERSSSYEQYF	TGTGCCAGCAGCTTAGAAAGGAGTTCCTCCTACGAGCAGTACTTC
-	-	TRBJ1-6	TRBV21-1	CASRVDGTGWKRYNSPLHF	TGTGCCAGCAGAGTAGATGGGACAGGGTGGAAACGTTATAATTCACCCCTCCACTTT
-	-	TRBJ2-7	TRBV28	CASSPRANEQYF	TGTGCCAGCAGTCCGCGGGCCAACGAGCAGTACTTC
-	-	TRBJ2-1	TRBV7-3	CASSLANAYNEQFF	TGTGCCAGCAGCTTAGCGAACGCCTACAATGAGCAGTTCTTC
-	-	TRBJ1-1	TRBV10-3	CAISGTLGGNTEAFF	TGTGCCATCAGTGGGACCCTAGGGGGGAACACTGAAGCTTTCTTT